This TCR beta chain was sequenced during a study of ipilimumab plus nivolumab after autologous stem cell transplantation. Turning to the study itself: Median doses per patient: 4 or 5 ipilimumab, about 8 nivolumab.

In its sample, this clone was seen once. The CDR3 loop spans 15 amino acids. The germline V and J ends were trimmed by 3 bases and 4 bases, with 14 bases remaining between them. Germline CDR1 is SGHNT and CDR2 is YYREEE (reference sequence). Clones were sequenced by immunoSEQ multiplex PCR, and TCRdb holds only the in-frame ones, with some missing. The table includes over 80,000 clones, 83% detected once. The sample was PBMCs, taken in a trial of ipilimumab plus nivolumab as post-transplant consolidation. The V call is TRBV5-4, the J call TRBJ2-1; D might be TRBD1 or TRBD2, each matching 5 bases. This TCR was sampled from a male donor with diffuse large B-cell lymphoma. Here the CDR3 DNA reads TGTGCCAGCAGCTCGCCCGGGACCAGATACAATGAGCAGTTCTTC. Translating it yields CASSSPGTRYNEQFF.